This T cell receptor beta chain derives from a study of CD8+ T cells in alopecia areata. Whole-study results and caveats: Greater clonality was observed in lesional scalp samples, especially alopecia totalis/universalis, versus normal scalp.

Extracted RNA was reverse transcribed into cDNA, the sequencing template. Repertoires were generated with immunoSEQ multiplex PCR, while TCRdb's copy carries only in-frame clones and drops some. The data contain around 150,000 clones, approximately 60% of them singletons. To note about this clone: Its matching antigen is unknown.

The CDR3 covers 13 residues. Trimming took 6 bases from V and 2 from J, leaving 11 bases between them. The germline V gene encodes CDR1 MNHEY and CDR2 SVGAGI. V usage is TRBV6-5 and J usage is TRBJ2-7; D gene unclear. Sequenced sample: CD4+ T cells sorted from blood. This TCR came from a human donor in good health. The CDR3 protein is CASRQDATYEQYF. In nucleotides, the CDR3 is TGTGCCAGCAGGCAAGACGCCACCTACGAGCAGTACTTC.